These 15 T cell receptor beta chains were sequenced from one sample in a study of cytomegalovirus exposure and HLA in healthy donors. The PCR made use of 60 Vbeta and 13 Jbeta primers. Only in-frame clones appear in the TCRdb table, and some are missing; sequencing was by immunoSEQ multiplex PCR. The sample carries 90,000 to 130,000 clones, around three quarters recorded once. Sample: PBMCs. These TCRs come from a man under 40 in good health and CMV-seropositive.

This clone appeared once. The chain is built from TRBV5-1 and TRBJ1-1, with TRBD1 matching 9 bases. This CDR3 has 14 residues. With 2 bases clipped from V and 7 bases from J, the junction kept 6 bases outside the gene matches. Germline CDR1 reads SGHRS; CDR2 reads YFSETQ. The CDR3 loop reads CASSLETGGSEAFF. Written as DNA, the CDR3 is TGCGCCAGCAGCTTAGAGACAGGGGGAAGTGAAGCTTTCTTT.

This clone was detected a few times. The chain joins TRBV4-1 to TRBJ1-3, with TRBD1 matching over 8 bases. The CDR3 is 17 amino acids. Trimming removed 3 bases from V and 3 bases from J; junction bases left unmatched: 10. Germline loops: CDR1 MGHRA, CDR2 YSYEKL. The CDR3 sequence is CASSQDIPGGFGNTIYF. CDR3 in DNA: TGCGCCAGCAGCCAGGATATTCCAGGGGGCTTTGGAAACACCATATATTTT.

The rearrangement links TRBV7-3 to TRBJ2-1; no firm D call. The V and J ends lost 8 bases and 1 base respectively, with 3 bases between them. Germline CDR1 reads SGHTA; CDR2 reads FQGTGA. This CDR3 region has 11 residues. CDR3 sequence: CASPSYNEQFF. The CDR3 DNA reads TGTGCCAGCCCTTCCTACAATGAGCAGTTCTTC. Combining the CDR3 with reference TRBV7-3 and TRBJ2-1 gives the whole variable domain GAGVSQTPSNKVTEKGKYVELRCDPISGHTALYWYRQSLGQGPEFLIYFQGTGAADDSGLPNDRFFAVRPEGSVSTLKIQRTERGDSAVYLCASPSYNEQFFGPGTRLTVL.

The chain employs TRBV11-2 and TRBJ2-1, with D perhaps TRBD2 (5 bases). The ends were cut back, 5 bases at V and 4 bases at J, with 18 bases in the middle. CDR1 and CDR2 from the germline V gene are SGHAT and FQNNGV. The CDR3 spans 16 residues. The CDR3, as DNA: TGTGCCAGCAGCCGGATCGGGGTCGGCGGTTACAATGAGCAGTTCTTC. This encodes CASSRIGVGGYNEQFF.

The chain uses TRBV30 and TRBJ1-4; D is unresolved. Germline V gene data show CDR1 as GTSNPN and CDR2 as SVGIG (reference sequence). V shed 2 bases and J shed 9 bases, with 10 bases lying between them. The CDR3 is 12 residues long. CDR3 amino acids: CAWSTRFQKLFF. The CDR3 DNA follows: TGTGCCTGGAGTACCCGGTTCCAAAAACTGTTTTTT.

V and J are TRBV5-1 and TRBJ2-1; 7 bases agree with TRBD2. The trim removed 0 bases at V and 7 bases at J, leaving 7 bases unmatched. The CDR3 contains 15 residues. Germline V gene sequence: CDR1 SGHRS, CDR2 YFSETQ. CDR3 nucleotide sequence: TGCGCCAGCAGCTTGGAGGGTCGGGGGGTAAATGAGCAGTTCTTC. Its protein is CASSLEGRGVNEQFF.

The chain is built from TRBV2 and TRBJ2-7; a possible D gene is TRBD1 (6 bases). V lost 6 bases and J 4 bases, leaving 7 bases between the germline ends. Per the germline V gene, CDR1 is SNHLY and CDR2 is FYNNEI. CDR3 length: 11 residues. The CDR3 protein is CASRDSYEQYF. The CDR3 nucleotides are TGTGCCAGCAGGGACAGTTACGAGCAGTACTTC.

The chain employs TRBV4-1 and TRBJ1-6; 7 bases agree with TRBD1. Unmatched junction bases numbered 12, after V lost 4 bases and J lost 6 bases. The V gene's germline CDR1 is MGHRA and CDR2 YSYEKL. This CDR3 comprises 17 residues. Here the CDR3 DNA reads TGCGCCAGCAGCCCAGGGGGGATATCAGGGGCTAATTCACCCCTCCACTTT. The encoded protein is CASSPGGISGANSPLHF.

The chain carries TRBV5-6 and TRBJ1-6; D not certain. Trimming took off 4 bases at V and 10 bases at J, with 15 bases between the two ends. Germline V gene sequence: CDR1 SGHDT, CDR2 YYEEEE. The CDR3 extends over 14 amino acids. DNA for the CDR3: TGTGCCAGCAGCCTACCGGTGGGCGGGTCACCCCTCCACTTT. Its protein is CASSLPVGGSPLHF.

The rearrangement links TRBV27 to TRBJ2-4; 8 bases are shared with TRBD1. This CDR3 has 17 residues. Germline CDR1 MNHEY, CDR2 SMNVEV (reference sequence). The J segment lost 0 bases and the V segment lost 3 bases, leaving 7 bases of the junction unmatched. The CDR3 is CASSFIDRGLAKNIQYF. In nucleotides, the CDR3 is TGTGCCAGCAGTTTCATCGACAGGGGCTTAGCCAAAAACATTCAGTACTTC.

V usage is TRBV2 and J usage is TRBJ2-3, with 12 bases identical to TRBD1. Germline trimming cut 10 bases from V and 4 bases from J; bases unmatched to any gene: 9. The germline gives CDR1 SNHLY, CDR2 FYNNEI. The CDR3 covers 15 residues. The CDR3 DNA is TGTGCCACTCATGCCGGGACAGGGGGCTCAGATACGCAGTATTTT. Amino acids: CATHAGTGGSDTQYF. Combining the CDR3 with reference TRBV2 and TRBJ2-3 gives the whole variable domain EPEVTQTPSHQVTQMGQEVILRCVPISNHLYFYWYRQILGQKVEFLVSFYNNEISEKSEIFDDQFSVERPDGSNFTLKIRSTKLEDSAMYFCATHAGTGGSDTQYFGPGTRLTVL.

This chain joins TRBV25-1 and TRBJ1-2; no reliable D call. V was pared by 3 bases and J by 1 base, with 9 bases between. This CDR3 is 14 amino acids long. Per germline, CDR1 MGHDK and CDR2 SYGVNS. The CDR3 spells CASSDSAVNYGYTF. The CDR3 DNA is TGTGCCAGCAGTGACTCGGCGGTTAACTATGGCTACACCTTC.

The chain combines TRBV19 with TRBJ1-1; no clear D. Deletions cut 3 bases from V and 0 bases from J, with 5 bases between. Germline loops: CDR1 LNHDA, CDR2 SQIVND (reference sequence). This CDR3 is built from 13 residues. CDR3: CASSIGVNTEAFF. CDR3 bases: TGTGCCAGTAGTATCGGGGTGAACACTGAAGCTTTCTTT.

This CDR3 reads CASSPAGSGETQYF. CDR3 in DNA: TGTGCCAGCTCACCAGCTGGCTCTGGTGAGACCCAGTACTTC. The chain has TRBV18 and TRBJ2-5; D is uncertain. The germline V gene encodes CDR1 KGHSH and CDR2 LQKENI. The CDR3 is 14 amino acids. Trimming pared 2 bases from V and 5 bases from J, leaving 12 bases between.

This rearrangement joins TRBV10-2 to TRBJ1-1, with D maybe TRBD1 (6 bases). The CDR3 has 15 amino acids. Germline V gene data show CDR1 as WSHSY and CDR2 as SAAADI. V lost 6 bases and J 3 bases, leaving 17 bases between the germline ends. As DNA, the CDR3 is TGCGCCAGCAGGATATACAGGGCTGGGGACACTGAAGCTTTCTTT. This sequence encodes CASRIYRAGDTEAFF.